One T cell receptor (beta chain) is described in this entry. Its antigen is undetermined. The source of the sample is a study of cytomegalovirus exposure and HLA in healthy donors. The PCR ran on 60 Vbeta and 13 Jbeta primers. This table comes from immunoSEQ multiplex PCR, and its TCRdb copy is limited to in-frame clones, with some not included. Of tens of thousands of clones in the sample, approximately 80% were seen once. Notes on the study in general: Analysis performed later found more than 15,000 TCR beta sequences associated with HLA alleles at 0.05 false discovery rate.

Healthy bone marrow donors made up the donors. This receptor was obtained from a man between 18 and 29 years old in good health and CMV-seropositive. Sequencing was carried out using PBMCs.

CDR3 nucleotides: TGTGCCAGCAGCTACAGACCCAGCAATCAGCCCCAGCATTTT. Protein: CASSYRPSNQPQHF. The chain combines TRBV28 with TRBJ1-5; D is uncertain. This CDR3 spans 14 amino acids. In germline, CDR1 is MDHEN, CDR2 SYDVKM. Between the trimmed V and J ends, which lost 6 bases and 1 base, there was a span of 10 bases.